This T cell receptor beta chain was sequenced during a study of blood T cells in healthy people across ages. The V end was cut by 7 bases, the J end by 5 bases, with 17 bases between. In germline, CDR1 is SNHLY, CDR2 FYNNEI. The CDR3 loop spans 14 amino acids. Primers used in a second PCR of roughly 7 to 12 cycles were a sample-barcoded 5' primer and a J-beta primer mix. TCRdb ran MiXCR on the 5' RACE reads and lists one entry per CDR3 protein. Found here are about 1.7 million distinct CDR3 sequences, roughly 27% of them singletons; the top ten hold approximately 7.7%. This clonotype was seen a handful of times.

The receptor was isolated from a woman younger than 45 in good health. The sample was blood. The chain carries TRBV2 and TRBJ1-1, with D maybe TRBD1 (6 bases). This CDR3 reads CASKPPDSGTEAFF. In nucleotides, the CDR3 is TGTGCCAGCAAGCCCCCGGACAGTGGGACTGAAGCTTTCTTT.